This passage covers 19 T cell receptor beta chains from one sample sequenced in a study of spatial heterogeneity in lung cancer. Overall study results and limits: Counts that tracked tumor mutation counts were those of expanded intratumoral alpha and beta TCRs.

Their target antigens are unknown. Time point in this sample: sample taken at primary tumor resection. TCRdb processed the 5' RACE reads anew with MiXCR; each CDR3 protein has one entry. The sample includes 9,500 or so distinct CDR3 sequences, roughly 12% seen only once; the top ten take under 12%. The sequences come from lung tumor tissue, collected at surgery. These receptors originate from a male donor with early-stage non-small cell lung cancer.

This clonotype was detected many times. With the library built for alpha chains, this beta chain is off target and its frequency is not meaningful. The genes are TRBV13 and TRBJ2-3, with D possibly called TRBD1 or TRBD2 (6 bases each). Germline lookup yields CDR1 PRHDT and CDR2 FYEKMQ (reference sequence). The CDR3 contains 17 residues. The V end lost 0 bases, the J end lost 0 bases, and 13 bases lay between the germline ends. The CDR3 spells CASSLGLTGASTDTQYF. CDR3 DNA: TGTGCCAGCAGCTTAGGCCTAACGGGGGCTAGCACAGATACGCAGTATTTT.

This clonotype was picked up many times. A library prepared for alpha chains yielded this beta chain as an off-target read; its size is of little meaning. The V gene is TRBV27, the J gene TRBJ1-6; D is uncertain. V was trimmed by 0 bases and J by 8 bases, leaving 14 bases between them. CDR3 length equals 16 residues. CDR1 and CDR2 (germline): MNHEY, SMNVEV (reference sequence). The CDR3 sequence is CASSLSSRRAYSPLHF. DNA for the CDR3: TGTGCCAGCAGTTTATCTTCCCGGAGGGCGTATTCACCCCTCCACTTT.

This clonotype occurred many times. This beta chain is a stray read from a library made for alpha chains; its abundance is not meaningful. This chain joins TRBV27 and TRBJ2-3, with D possibly being TRBD1 or TRBD2 (6 bases each). Germline CDR1 and CDR2: MNHEY and SMNVEV (reference sequence). V lost 3 bases and J 0 bases, leaving 22 bases between the germline ends. The CDR3 loop spans 19 amino acids. This CDR3 is CASSFGSGGVITSTDTQYF. CDR3 nucleotide sequence: TGTGCCAGCAGTTTTGGGTCCGGGGGCGTCATCACCAGCACAGATACGCAGTATTTT.

This clonotype was seen repeatedly, ten times or more. Since the library was made to target alpha chains, this beta chain is a stray read and its abundance is not meaningful. The chain couples TRBV6-1 to TRBJ1-1, with a tentative D call TRBD1 (5 bases). CDR3 size: 19 residues. CDR1 and CDR2 (germline): MNHNS, SASEGT. The ends were cut back, 7 bases at V and 5 bases at J, with 32 bases in the middle. The CDR3 coding sequence is TGTGCCAGCAAGGGCGCTTCAACGGGACGGAGCAGTATGGGGACTGAAGCTTTCTTT. It yields the protein CASKGASTGRSSMGTEAFF.

This clonotype was seen ten or more times. Because this beta chain is a stray read in a library intended to capture alpha chains, its abundance should not be given much weight. This rearrangement joins TRBV6-5 to TRBJ1-1; 7 nucleotides align to TRBD1. Unmatched junction bases numbered 4, after V lost 1 base and J lost 2 bases. The CDR3 totals 15 residues. Per germline, CDR1 MNHEY and CDR2 SVGAGI. The CDR3 sequence is CASSYYGTANTEAFF. Written as DNA, the CDR3 is TGTGCCAGCAGTTACTACGGGACAGCAAACACTGAAGCTTTCTTT.

This clonotype was counted many times. This beta chain slipped into a library made for alpha chains as a stray read, so its size is not meaningful. CDR3 in DNA: TGCGCCAGCAGCTTGGAAAGTTGGGCTGCAGCCCGGGGTGAAAAACTGTTTTTT. Its translation is CASSLESWAAARGEKLFF. The chain uses TRBV5-1 and TRBJ1-4; no reliable D call. Germline V CDR1 and CDR2: SGHRS, YFSETQ. V dropped 0 bases and J dropped 7 bases, with 22 bases sitting between them. This CDR3 spans 18 amino acids.

This clonotype was counted ten times or more. This beta chain represents an off-target read in a library built for alpha chains; its size is of limited meaning. V is TRBV5-1 and J is TRBJ2-2; 9 bases align to TRBD2. The CDR3 is 18 residues long. With V trimmed by 2 bases and J by 4 bases, 12 bases remained unmatched. Germline-derived CDR1 and CDR2 are SGHRS and YFSETQ. In nucleotides, the CDR3 is TGCGCCAGCAGCTTTACTGTCTTGGCTAGCGGGACCACCGGGGAGCTGTTTTTT. Translated, it gives CASSFTVLASGTTGELFF.

This clonotype is medium-sized. This beta chain came through as a stray read in a library set up for alpha chains, and its size says little. This chain connects TRBV9 to TRBJ1-1; D remains ambiguous. V was trimmed by 3 bases and J by 2 bases, leaving 8 bases between them. In germline, CDR1 is SGDLS, CDR2 YYNGEE. CDR3 length: 13 amino acids. This CDR3 reads CASSATPNTEAFF. The CDR3 DNA is TGTGCCAGCAGCGCGACACCCAACACTGAAGCTTTCTTT.

This clonotype is labeled medium-sized. The library was prepared for alpha chains; this beta chain is a stray read, so its frequency means little. The chain combines TRBV9 with TRBJ2-2; 8 bases match TRBD1. Germline-derived CDR1 and CDR2 are SGDLS and YYNGEE. The CDR3 totals 16 residues. The ends lost 3 bases at V and 6 bases at J; junction bases unmatched: 10. CDR3 sequence (DNA): TGTGCCAGCAGCGCCAGACAGGGGACAAGTTCCGGGGAGCTGTTTTTT. Translated: CASSARQGTSSGELFF.

This clonotype was observed at least ten times. The size of this beta chain means little, since it is a stray read in a library made for alpha chains. V usage is TRBV29-1 and J usage is TRBJ1-1; D perhaps matches TRBD1 (5 bases). This CDR3 is 17 amino acids long. Germline CDR1 reads SQVTM; CDR2 reads ANQGSEA. Trimming took 2 bases from V and 4 from J, leaving 23 bases between them. The CDR3 DNA sequence: TGCAGCGTTGAAACGGTTTATTTTGGGCAGGGTACCACTGAAGCTTTCTTT. Translation: CSVETVYFGQGTTEAFF.

There are many counts of this clonotype. This beta chain is an off-target read within a library intended for alpha chains, so its frequency means little. The chain employs TRBV12-3 or TRBV12-4 and TRBJ1-1; possibly TRBD1 for D (5 bases). Trimming shortened V by 3 bases and J by 5 bases, and 10 bases separated the two germline ends. CDR3 length equals 13 residues. The CDR3 is CASSLTGTTEAFF. The CDR3 DNA reads as TGTGCCAGCAGTTTGACCGGGACGACTGAAGCTTTCTTT.

This clonotype came up a few times. This beta chain turned up in a library designed for alpha chains; as an off-target read, its abundance says little. The chain links TRBV11-3 to TRBJ2-2; perhaps TRBD1 as D (6 bases). The CDR3 totals 13 residues. Germline CDR1 and CDR2: SGHNT and YENEEA. The V and J ends lost 1 base and 6 bases respectively, with 6 bases between them. DNA of the CDR3: TGTGCCAGCAGCTTAGGGACAGCCGGGGAGCTGTTTTTT. Residues: CASSLGTAGELFF.

This clonotype is labeled medium-sized. A library prepared for alpha chains yielded this beta chain as an off-target read; its size is of little meaning. The genes are TRBV11-2 and TRBJ2-1, with D unclear. The CDR3 sequence is 13 residues long. The V end lost 6 bases, the J end lost 0 bases, and 6 bases lay between the germline ends. CDR1 SGHAT and CDR2 FQNNGV come from the germline V gene. CDR3 nucleotides: TGTGCCAGCAGAAGAAGCTCCTACAATGAGCAGTTCTTC. Amino acid sequence: CASRRSSYNEQFF.

Worth noting for this clonotype: This beta chain came through as a stray read in a library set up for alpha chains, and its size says little. The V and J genes are TRBV4-1 and TRBJ1-2, with TRBD1 identical over 8 bases. V was clipped by 0 bases and J by 4 bases; unmatched bases: 7. The CDR3 is 16 amino acids. CDR1 and CDR2 (germline): MGHRA, YSYEKL. CDR3 amino acids: CASSQDQDRDSYGYTF. CDR3 nucleotide sequence: TGCGCCAGCAGCCAAGACCAGGACAGGGATAGCTATGGCTACACCTTC.

This clonotype was counted ten times or more. With the library built for alpha chains, this beta chain is off target and its frequency is not meaningful. The CDR3 reads CASSHAAGGTNEKLFF. CDR3 coding DNA: TGTGCCAGCAGCCACGCGGCAGGAGGAACTAATGAAAAACTGTTTTTT. The V call is TRBV7-9, the J call TRBJ1-4; D gene unclear. This CDR3 is built from 16 residues. Trimming removed 5 bases at V and 1 base at J, with 14 bases between. The germline gives CDR1 SEHNR, CDR2 FQNEAQ (reference sequence). Combining the CDR3 with reference TRBV7-9 and TRBJ1-4 gives the whole variable domain DTGVSQNPRHKITKRGQNVTFRCDPISEHNRLYWYRQTLGQGPEFLTYFQNEAQLEKSRLLSDRFSAERPKGSFSTLEIQRTEQGDSAMYLCASSHAAGGTNEKLFFGSGTQLSVL.

The sample holds many counts of this clonotype. As an off-target read in a library built for alpha chains, this beta chain has a frequency of little significance. The chain is built from TRBV27 and TRBJ1-4; 9 nucleotides match TRBD1. The CDR3 consists of 18 residues. Germline V gene lookup returns CDR1 MNHEY and CDR2 SMNVEV (reference sequence). V lost 0 bases, J lost 1 base, and 6 bases stayed unmatched. CDR3 coding DNA: TGTGCCAGCAGTTTATCCGGGACAGGGTTTTTAACTAATGAAAAACTGTTTTTT. Translation: CASSLSGTGFLTNEKLFF.

This clonotype was seen repeatedly, ten times or more. This beta chain is a stray read from a library made for alpha chains; its abundance is not meaningful. The genes are TRBV5-1 and TRBJ2-5, with 7 bases lining up with TRBD2. The CDR3 has 15 residues. From germline, CDR1 is SGHRS and CDR2 YFSETQ. V lost 0 bases and J lost 9; bases outside the gene matches: 11. The CDR3 DNA reads TGCGCCAGCAGCTTGGATAAAGGGGCTGGGAGGGCCCAGTACTTC. Its translation is CASSLDKGAGRAQYF.

As for this clonotype: This beta chain is off target for a library built for alpha chains, so its abundance means little. The CDR3: CASSVDGSSYNSPLHF. The CDR3 DNA reads TGTGCCAGCAGTGTGGACGGGAGCTCCTATAATTCACCCCTCCACTTT. V and J are TRBV2 and TRBJ1-6; D gene unclear. This CDR3 spans 16 amino acids. CDR1 is SNHLY and CDR2 is FYNNEI in the germline V gene. With 4 bases removed from V and 0 bases from J, the gap between germline ends came to 10 bases.

The table lists this clonotype with many counts. Because this beta chain is a stray read in a library intended to capture alpha chains, its abundance should not be given much weight. The V gene is TRBV10-3, the J gene TRBJ2-5, with 11 bases aligning to TRBD1. From germline, CDR1 is ENHRY and CDR2 SYGVKD. With 11 bases clipped from V and 5 bases from J, the junction kept 7 bases outside the gene matches. The CDR3 extends over 13 amino acids. The CDR3 nucleotides read TGTGCCGTCGGACAGGGGGCGGCGGAGACCCAGTACTTC. Its translation: CAVGQGAAETQYF.